This T cell receptor (beta chain) was identified in a study of identical twins (dated by TCRdb to the mid-2010s). General notes on the study: To test whether fetal clonotypes persist, the study used deep sequencing on TCR alpha and beta repertoires from monozygotic twins, unrelated adults of various ages, and cord blood. To rule out contamination, replicate twin experiments were performed at different times with different library preparation protocols.

Every donor in the study was a healthy Caucasian. The twin cohort consisted of three pairs of female monozygotic twins, all aged roughly 18 to 30 years. CD4+ and CD8+ T cell populations were isolated with positive isolation kits from Invitrogen. The sample holds a few counts of this clonotype. No cognate antigen has been identified for it. Base qualities were left out, and no much larger clone turns up one base away. Library creation used 5' RACE. These reads were obtained on an Illumina HiSeq 2000. Template switching added a universal primer binding site, and the final cDNA carried a unique molecular identifier that allowed TCR cDNA molecules to be counted accurately. First-strand cDNA for TCR alpha and beta chains was synthesized from specific primers in the conserved constant-segment region. Each cDNA library was double barcoded, with a SMART-Mk sample barcode plus Illumina barcodes, to control for contamination. TruSeq adapter sequences along with Illumina sample barcodes were introduced in two successive PCR steps. Sequencing of the TCR alpha and beta cDNA libraries was done on the Illumina HiSeq platform using custom primers. The paper's data handling went like this. Unique molecular identifiers were extracted from raw reads with MiGEC, and CDR3 positions were determined with MiXCR. For each individual, recombination models were inferred using an EM algorithm with the repgenHMM and IGoR tools. The tcR package in R was used for shared clonotype analysis, with sharing normalized by the product of cloneset sizes. To study raw recombination without the effects of thymic and clonal selection, out-of-frame nonproductive sequences were analyzed. TCRdb reran the public reads through fastp at Q25 and MiXCR, keeping productive beta chains. Rows are combined by CDR3 protein, so each entry shows the most common genes and DNA. These V and J calls derive from TCRdb rather than the authors' analysis. The sample table contains roughly 480,000 distinct CDR3 sequences; only one count was recorded for 20% to 25% of them. The ten most abundant clones make up over 2.5% of the sample.

What the research found in general, with its limitations: A weaker excess of twin sharing was found in beta out-of-frame sequences because the signal-to-noise ratio was lowered by fewer shared sequences. Compared with coincidental sharing between unrelated individuals, out-of-frame TCR alpha sequences shared between twins showed an excess of sequences with low generation probability. Zero-insertion analyses could be partly confounded by invariant T cells such as MAIT and iNKT, although diverse VJ usage argued against such confounding for most clonotypes. Because the same donors could not be followed over many years, conclusions were based on cross-sectional statistical analysis. In monozygotic twins, out-of-frame TCR alpha sharing was systematically underestimated by recombination models, although the models agreed with sharing between unrelated individuals. Fewer insertions were carried by abundant cord blood beta clonotypes; a weaker similar trend was observed in young adult naive repertoires, while no such trend was observed in memory repertoires.

The junction shows trimming of 4 bases on V and 0 bases on J, plus 13 bases between the germline ends. Including cysteine and phenylalanine, the CDR3 has 15 amino acids. The entry retains the CDR3 DNA only, 45 bases that are in frame from base 1. Based on the germline V gene (reference sequence), the CDR1 and CDR2 sequences are LGHDT and YNNKEL. This sample was also put to use in a study of T cells expressing NK-cell markers. As described in the second report: Several donors provided sorted CD3+CD56+NKG2C+, CD3+CD56+NKG2C- and CD3+CD56-NKG2C+ T-cell subsets, whose TCR beta-chain repertoires were profiled. Seven of the eight sequenced donors were HCMV-seropositive and one was HCMV-seronegative. In several experiments an anti-gammadeltaTCR antibody was added to restrict sorting to alphabetaTCR-expressing T cells. For several donors, the dominant CD3+CD56+NKG2C+ clonotypes were among the top 10 CD8+ clonotypes and accounted for roughly 1.0-7.5% of CD8+ T cells. Those dominant clonotypes were again the most abundant among CD3+CD56-NKG2C+ cells in a few donors, at about 28.3-60.1%. Whether the expanded NKG2C-expressing T cell clones were specific for HCMV antigens remained unclear. The study sequenced eight donors, all healthy volunteers chosen at random: three men and five women. To determine HCMV serostatus, a commercial ELISA kit was used to detect HCMV-specific IgG in serum. MIGEC was used to demultiplex reads and group the reads by UMI, and MiTCR was used to assemble and quantify clonotypes. To exclude erroneous sequences, any TCR cDNA sequence not supported by at least two reads was discarded. The tcR package was used for downstream repertoire analysis, and clonotypes were matched across fractions by CDR3 nucleotide sequence plus V segment. Antigen specificity was annotated against VDJdb with VDJmatch, allowing one amino acid substitution in CDR3.

The rearranged chain carries TRBV3-1 and TRBJ2-7, with a weak D call of TRBD2 (5 bases match). Sample: CD4+ T cells sorted from blood. The receptor comes from a woman between 18 and 29 years old in good health. Read as DNA, the sequence is TGTGCCAGCAGCCCCCGCCGGGGTAGCTCCTACGAGCAGTACTTC. Translated, this gives CASSPRRGSSYEQYF.